The sequence of this T cell receptor (beta chain) was determined in a study of blood T cell repertoires in COVID-19. Study-level background: Samples came from the United States, Italy and Spain, spanning acute and convalescent COVID-19. T cells, B-cell-depleted T cells, or PBMCs provided the cDNA or gDNA that served as material.

Authors' processing steps: Amplification from reference gene primers served as the basis for estimated nucleated cell counts. Sequencing was performed with immunoSEQ multiplex PCR; in TCRdb, only in-frame clones are kept and a portion is missing. The DNA gave D and trimming, while V, J and clone size come from that table. The table includes about 180,000 clones, 82% detected once. The germline CDR1 and CDR2 sequences are SGHRS and YFSETQ. This CDR3 has 14 residues. The ends were cut back, 3 bases at V and 4 bases at J, with 13 bases in the middle. The sequence derives from a woman aged 70 to 79 with acute or convalescent COVID-19. The sequencing sample was made of peripheral blood. The chain combines TRBV5-1 with TRBJ1-1; the D gene is possibly TRBD1 (6 bases). The CDR3 region has the DNA TGCGCCAGCAGCTCAGGACAGTCTAGCACTGAAGCTTTCTTT. Protein: CASSSGQSSTEAFF. Full variable domain (remainder filled in from reference TRBV5-1 and TRBJ1-1): KAGVTQTPRYLIKTRGQQVTLSCSPISGHRSVSWYQQTPGQGLQFLFEYFSETQRNKGNFPGRFSGRQFSNSRSEMNVSTLELGDSALYLCASSSGQSSTEAFFGQGTRLTVV.